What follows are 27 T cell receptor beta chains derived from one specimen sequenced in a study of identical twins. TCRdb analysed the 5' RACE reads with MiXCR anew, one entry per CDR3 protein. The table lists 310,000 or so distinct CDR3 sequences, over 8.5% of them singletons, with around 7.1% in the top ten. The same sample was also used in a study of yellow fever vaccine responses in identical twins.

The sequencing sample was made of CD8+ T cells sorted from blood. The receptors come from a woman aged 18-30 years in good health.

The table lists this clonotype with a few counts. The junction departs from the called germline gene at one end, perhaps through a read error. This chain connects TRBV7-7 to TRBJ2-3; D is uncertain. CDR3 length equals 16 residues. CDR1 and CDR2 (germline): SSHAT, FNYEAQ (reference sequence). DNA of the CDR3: TGTGCTAGCAGCCCCGACTCGGCATCTAGCACAGATACGCAGTATTTT. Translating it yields CASSPDSASSTDTQYF.

In nucleotides, the CDR3 is TGTGCCAGCTTGACACCCGGGACTAGCGGGAGGATCAATGAGCAGTTCTTC. Residues: CASLTPGTSGRINEQFF. The chain recombines TRBV11-1 with TRBJ2-1; 15 nucleotides align to TRBD2. Germline lookup yields CDR1 SGHAT and CDR2 FQDESV (reference sequence). V shed 8 bases, J shed 6 bases, and the junction held 11 bases outside the gene matches. The CDR3 totals 17 residues.

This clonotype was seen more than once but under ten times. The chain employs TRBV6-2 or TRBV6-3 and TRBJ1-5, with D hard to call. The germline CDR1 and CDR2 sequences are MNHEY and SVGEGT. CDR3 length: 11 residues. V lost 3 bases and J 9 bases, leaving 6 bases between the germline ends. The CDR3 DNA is TGTGCCAGCAGTTATTCGGGGCCCCAGCATTTT. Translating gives CASSYSGPQHF.

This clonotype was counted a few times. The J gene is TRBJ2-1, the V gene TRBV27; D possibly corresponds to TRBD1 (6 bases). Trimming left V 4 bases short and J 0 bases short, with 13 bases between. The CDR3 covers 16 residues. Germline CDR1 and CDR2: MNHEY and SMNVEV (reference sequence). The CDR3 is CASSSPGASSYNEQFF. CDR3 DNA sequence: TGTGCCAGCAGTTCCCCAGGGGCTAGCTCCTACAATGAGCAGTTCTTC.

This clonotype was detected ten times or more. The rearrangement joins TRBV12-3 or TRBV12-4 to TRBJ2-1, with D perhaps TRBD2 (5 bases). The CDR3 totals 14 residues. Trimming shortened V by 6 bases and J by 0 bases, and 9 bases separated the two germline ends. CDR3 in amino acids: CASRSTSSYNEQFF. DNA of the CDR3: TGTGCCAGCAGGAGTACTAGCTCCTACAATGAGCAGTTCTTC.

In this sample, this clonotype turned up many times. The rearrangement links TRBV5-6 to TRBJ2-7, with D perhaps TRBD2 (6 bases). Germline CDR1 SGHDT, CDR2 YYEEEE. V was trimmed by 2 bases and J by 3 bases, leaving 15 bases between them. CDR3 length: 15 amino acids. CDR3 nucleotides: TGTGCCAGCAGCTTCGCCTCAACGGGACTCTACGAGCAGTACTTC. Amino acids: CASSFASTGLYEQYF.

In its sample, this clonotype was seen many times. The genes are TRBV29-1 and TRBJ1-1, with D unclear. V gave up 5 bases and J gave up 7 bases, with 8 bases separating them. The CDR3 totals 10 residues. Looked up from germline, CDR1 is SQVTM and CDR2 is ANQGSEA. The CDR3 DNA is TGCAGCGTTACCCTAAGTGAAGCTTTCTTT. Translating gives CSVTLSEAFF. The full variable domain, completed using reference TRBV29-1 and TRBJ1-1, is SAVISQKPSRDICQRGTSLTIQCQVDSQVTMMFWYRQQPGQSLTLIATANQGSEATYESGFVIDKFPISRPNLTFSTLTVSNMSPEDSSIYLCSVTLSEAFFGQGTRLTVV.

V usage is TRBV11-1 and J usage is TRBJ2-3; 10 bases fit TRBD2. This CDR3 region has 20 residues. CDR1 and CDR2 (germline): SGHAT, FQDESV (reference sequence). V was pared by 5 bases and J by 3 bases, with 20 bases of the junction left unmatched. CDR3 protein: CASSHFRVPGQRGGTDTQYF. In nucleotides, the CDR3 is TGTGCCAGCAGCCACTTCCGCGTTCCGGGTCAGCGGGGGGGAACAGATACGCAGTATTTT.

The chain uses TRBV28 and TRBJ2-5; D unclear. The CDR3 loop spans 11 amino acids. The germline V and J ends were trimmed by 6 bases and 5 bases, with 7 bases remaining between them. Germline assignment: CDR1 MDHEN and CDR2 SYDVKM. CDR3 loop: CASRIGETQYF. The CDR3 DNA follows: TGTGCCAGCAGAATCGGGGAGACCCAGTACTTC.

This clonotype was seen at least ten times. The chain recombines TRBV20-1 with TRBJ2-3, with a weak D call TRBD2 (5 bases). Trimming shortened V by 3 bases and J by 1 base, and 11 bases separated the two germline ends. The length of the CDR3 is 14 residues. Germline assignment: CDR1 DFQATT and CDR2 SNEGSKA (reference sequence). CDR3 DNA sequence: TGCAGTGCTAGGGAGCGGTTTGGCACAGATACGCAGTATTTT. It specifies CSARERFGTDTQYF.

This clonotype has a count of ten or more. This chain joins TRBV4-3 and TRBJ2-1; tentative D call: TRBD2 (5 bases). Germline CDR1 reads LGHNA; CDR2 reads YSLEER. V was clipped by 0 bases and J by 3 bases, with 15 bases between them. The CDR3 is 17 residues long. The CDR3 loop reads CASSQDARGADYNEQFF. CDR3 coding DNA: TGCGCCAGCAGCCAAGATGCACGGGGTGCGGACTACAATGAGCAGTTCTTC.

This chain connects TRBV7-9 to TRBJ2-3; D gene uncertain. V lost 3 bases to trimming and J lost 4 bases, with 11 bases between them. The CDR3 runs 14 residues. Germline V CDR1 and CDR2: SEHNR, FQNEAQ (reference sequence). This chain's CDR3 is CASSLAGSADTQYF. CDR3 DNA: TGTGCCAGCAGCTTGGCAGGCAGTGCAGATACGCAGTATTTT.

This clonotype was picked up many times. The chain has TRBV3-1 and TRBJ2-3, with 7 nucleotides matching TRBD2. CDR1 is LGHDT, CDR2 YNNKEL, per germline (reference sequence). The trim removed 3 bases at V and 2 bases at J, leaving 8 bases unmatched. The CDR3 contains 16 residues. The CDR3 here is CASSHDRLAYTDTQYF. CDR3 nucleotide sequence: TGTGCCAGCAGCCATGATAGACTAGCCTACACAGATACGCAGTATTTT.

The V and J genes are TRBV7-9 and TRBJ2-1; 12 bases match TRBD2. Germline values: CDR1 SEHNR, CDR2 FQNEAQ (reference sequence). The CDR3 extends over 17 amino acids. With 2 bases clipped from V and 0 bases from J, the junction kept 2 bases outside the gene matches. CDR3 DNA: TGTGCCAGCAGCTTACTAGCGGGAGGGAGCTCCTACAATGAGCAGTTCTTC. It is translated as CASSLLAGGSSYNEQFF.

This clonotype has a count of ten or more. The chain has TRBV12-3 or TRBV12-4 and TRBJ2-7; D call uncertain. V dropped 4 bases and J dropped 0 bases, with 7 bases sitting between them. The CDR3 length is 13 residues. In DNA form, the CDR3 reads TGTGCCAGCAGTTGGCCGGACTCCTACGAGCAGTACTTC. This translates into CASSWPDSYEQYF.

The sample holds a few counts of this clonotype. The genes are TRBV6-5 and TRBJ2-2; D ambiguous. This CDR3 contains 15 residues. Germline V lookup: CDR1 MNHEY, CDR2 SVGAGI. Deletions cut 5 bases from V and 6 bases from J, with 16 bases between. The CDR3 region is CASSHLVANAGELFF. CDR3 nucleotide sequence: TGTGCCAGCAGTCACCTCGTCGCTAACGCCGGGGAGCTGTTTTTT.

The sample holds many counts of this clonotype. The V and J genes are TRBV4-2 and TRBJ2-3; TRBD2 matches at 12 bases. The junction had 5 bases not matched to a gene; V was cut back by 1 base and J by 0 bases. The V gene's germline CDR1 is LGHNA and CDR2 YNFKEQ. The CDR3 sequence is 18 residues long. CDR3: CASSQGLAGGPSTDTQYF. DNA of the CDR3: TGTGCCAGCAGCCAAGGGCTAGCGGGGGGGCCAAGCACAGATACGCAGTATTTT.

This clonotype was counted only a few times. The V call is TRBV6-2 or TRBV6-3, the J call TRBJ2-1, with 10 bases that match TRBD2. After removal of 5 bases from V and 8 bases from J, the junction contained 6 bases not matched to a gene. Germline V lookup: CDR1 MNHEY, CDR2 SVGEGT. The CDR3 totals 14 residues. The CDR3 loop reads CASSHAGTSDEQFF. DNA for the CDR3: TGTGCCAGCAGTCACGCCGGGACTAGCGATGAGCAGTTCTTC.

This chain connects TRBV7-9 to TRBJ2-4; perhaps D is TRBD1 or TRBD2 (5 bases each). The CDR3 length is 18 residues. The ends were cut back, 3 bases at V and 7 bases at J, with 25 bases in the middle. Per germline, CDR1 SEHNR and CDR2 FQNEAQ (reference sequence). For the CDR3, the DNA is TGTGCCAGCAGCTTTGACGAGGGGCTCCAGGATTGGAAGAACATTCAGTACTTC. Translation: CASSFDEGLQDWKNIQYF.

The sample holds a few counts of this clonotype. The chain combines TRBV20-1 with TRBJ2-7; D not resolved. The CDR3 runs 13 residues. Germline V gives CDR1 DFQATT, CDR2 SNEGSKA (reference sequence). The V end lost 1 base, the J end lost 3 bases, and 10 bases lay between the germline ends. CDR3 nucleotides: TGCAGTGCTAGAGGACCAACGGACTACGAGCAGTACTTC. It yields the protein CSARGPTDYEQYF.

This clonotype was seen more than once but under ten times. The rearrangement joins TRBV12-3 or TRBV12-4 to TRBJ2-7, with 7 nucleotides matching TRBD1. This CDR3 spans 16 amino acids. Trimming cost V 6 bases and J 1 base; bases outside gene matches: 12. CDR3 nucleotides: TGTGCCAGCAGCCTATATCCCGGGACAGCTTCCTACGAGCAGTACTTC. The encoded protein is CASSLYPGTASYEQYF.

In DNA, the CDR3 is TGCACTTTATTACTAGCGGGAGGGCCGCTTGAGCAGTTCTTC. Amino acids: CTLLLAGGPLEQFF. The chain uses TRBV20-1 and TRBJ2-1; 13 nucleotides match TRBD2. The CDR3 is 14 amino acids. Germline loops: CDR1 DFQATT, CDR2 SNEGSKA (reference sequence).

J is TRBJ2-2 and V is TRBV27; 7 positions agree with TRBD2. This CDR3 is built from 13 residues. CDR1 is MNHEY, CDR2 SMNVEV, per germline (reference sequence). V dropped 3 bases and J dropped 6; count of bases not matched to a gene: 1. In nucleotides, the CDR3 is TGTGCCAGCAGTTTCGGGGGGTCCGGGGAGCTGTTTTTT. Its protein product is CASSFGGSGELFF.

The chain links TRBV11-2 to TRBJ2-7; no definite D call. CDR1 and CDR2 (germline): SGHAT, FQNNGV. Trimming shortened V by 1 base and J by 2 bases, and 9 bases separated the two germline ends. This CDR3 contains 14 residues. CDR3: CASSLAERPYEQYF. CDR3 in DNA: TGTGCCAGCAGCTTAGCGGAAAGACCCTACGAGCAGTACTTC.

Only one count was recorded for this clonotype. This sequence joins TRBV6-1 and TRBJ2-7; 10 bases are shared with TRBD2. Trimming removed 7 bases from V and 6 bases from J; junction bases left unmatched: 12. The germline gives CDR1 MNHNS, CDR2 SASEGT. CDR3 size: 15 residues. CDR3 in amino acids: CASTSRIAGGSEQYF. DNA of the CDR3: TGTGCCAGCACCAGTAGGATAGCGGGAGGATCCGAGCAGTACTTC.

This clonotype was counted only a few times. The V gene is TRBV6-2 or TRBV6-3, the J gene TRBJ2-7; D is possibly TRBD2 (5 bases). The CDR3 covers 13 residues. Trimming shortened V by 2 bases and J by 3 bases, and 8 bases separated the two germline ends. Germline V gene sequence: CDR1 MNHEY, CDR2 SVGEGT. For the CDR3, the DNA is TGTGCCAGCAGTTACACTGGAGGCTACGAGCAGTACTTC. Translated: CASSYTGGYEQYF.

The CDR3 bases are TGCGCCAGCAGCCAAGAGGGCAGGGAGAAAGAGACCCAGTACTTC. Its translation: CASSQEGREKETQYF. The V call is TRBV4-1, the J call TRBJ2-5; the D gene could be TRBD1 or TRBD2 (5 bases each). Per germline, CDR1 MGHRA and CDR2 YSYEKL. The CDR3 extends over 15 amino acids. Deletions cut 0 bases from V and 3 bases from J, with 11 bases between.